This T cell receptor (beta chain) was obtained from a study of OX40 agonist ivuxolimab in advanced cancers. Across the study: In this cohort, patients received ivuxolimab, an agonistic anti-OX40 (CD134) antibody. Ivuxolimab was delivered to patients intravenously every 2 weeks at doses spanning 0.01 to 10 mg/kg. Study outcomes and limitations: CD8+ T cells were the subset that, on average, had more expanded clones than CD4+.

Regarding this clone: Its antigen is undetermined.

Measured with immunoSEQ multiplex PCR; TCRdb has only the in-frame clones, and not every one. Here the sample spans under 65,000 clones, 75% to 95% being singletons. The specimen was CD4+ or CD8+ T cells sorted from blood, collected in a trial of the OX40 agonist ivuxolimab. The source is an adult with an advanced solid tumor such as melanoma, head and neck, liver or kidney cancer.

CDR3 nucleotides: TGTGCCTGGAGTTATACAGGGGGGACTGAAGCTTTCTTT. It yields the protein CAWSYTGGTEAFF. V usage is TRBV30 and J usage is TRBJ1-1; TRBD1 matches 8 bases. This CDR3 is built from 13 residues. CDR1 is GTSNPN and CDR2 is SVGIG in the germline V gene (reference sequence). The V segment lost 2 bases and the J segment 5 bases; nucleotides outside the gene matches: 4.